This T cell receptor beta chain is from a study of shared clonotypes between healthy human individuals. Between the trimmed V and J ends, which lost 7 bases and 3 bases, there was a span of 18 bases. This CDR3 is built from 16 residues. Looked up from germline, CDR1 is SGHAT and CDR2 is FQDESV (reference sequence). Some 30,000 T cell genomes (around 200 ng DNA) went into each sorted-subset replicate. Authors' data handling: Filtering differed since immunoSEQ provided only junctions, with no quality scores. Assay used: immunoSEQ multiplex PCR; TCRdb lists only in-frame clones, some missing. V, J and clone size were drawn from that table, and D and trimming were deduced from the DNA. The repertoire includes approximately 1.5 million clones, 95% to 99% of them detected once, and roughly 0.45% sits in the top ten. This clone was seen only once.

Sequencing was carried out using naive CD4+ T cells sorted from blood. Noted subset: CD45RA+ positively selected. The genes are TRBV11-1 and TRBJ2-2; TRBD2 is a possible D gene (6 bases). The receptor was derived from a man aged 25 to 45 in good health. As DNA, the CDR3 is TGTGCCAGCAACAACCCGGGGACTTTACACACCGGGGAGCTGTTTTTT. Protein sequence: CASNNPGTLHTGELFF.